The present T cell receptor (beta chain) was sequenced within a study of blood T cell repertoires in COVID-19. Data came from immunoSEQ multiplex PCR; TCRdb stores just in-frame clones and leaves some out. The data show 45,000 to 65,000 clones, roughly 87% seen once. This CDR3 is 15 amino acids long. Germline V gene data show CDR1 as SNHLY and CDR2 as FYNNEI. The V segment lost 6 bases and the J segment 7 bases; nucleotides outside the gene matches: 14. The gene calls are TRBV2 and TRBJ1-2, with 7 bases lining up with TRBD1. The TCR was taken from a man aged 45-65 years with active COVID-19. Sequencing was carried out using peripheral blood. CDR3 bases: TGTGCCAGCAGCAGCGACGGTCTGCCAGGGGGTGGCTACACCTTC. It encodes CASSSDGLPGGGYTF.